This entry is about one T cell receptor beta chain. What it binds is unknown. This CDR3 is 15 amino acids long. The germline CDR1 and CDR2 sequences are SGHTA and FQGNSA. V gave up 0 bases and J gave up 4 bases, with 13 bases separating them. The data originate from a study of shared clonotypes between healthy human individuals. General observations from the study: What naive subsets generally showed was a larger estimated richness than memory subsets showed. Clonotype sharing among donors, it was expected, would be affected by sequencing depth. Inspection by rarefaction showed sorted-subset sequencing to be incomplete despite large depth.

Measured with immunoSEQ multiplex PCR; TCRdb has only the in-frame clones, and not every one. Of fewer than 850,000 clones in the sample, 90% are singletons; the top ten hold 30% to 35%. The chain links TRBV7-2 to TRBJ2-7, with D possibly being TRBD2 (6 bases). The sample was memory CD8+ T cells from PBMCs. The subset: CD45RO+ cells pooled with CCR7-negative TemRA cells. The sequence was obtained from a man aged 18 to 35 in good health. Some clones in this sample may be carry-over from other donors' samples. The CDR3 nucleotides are TGTGCCAGCAGCTTAGCCCCCAGCGGGTCTTACGAGCAGTACTTC. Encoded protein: CASSLAPSGSYEQYF.